Described below is a single T cell receptor beta chain sequence and its context. Its antigen is not known. The data stem from a study of shared clonotypes between healthy human individuals. For the study at large: Per donor, three plates held CD4 naive cells, three held CD4 memory, two held CD8 naive and one held CD8 memory. Study results and caveats: Clonotype sharing levels among donors were expected to vary with sequencing depth. What limited the represented genetic and exposure-history diversity was the small number of donors.

V lost 0 bases, J lost 5 bases, and 20 bases lay in between. Germline-derived CDR1 and CDR2 are LGHNA and YNFKEQ. The CDR3 length is 17 residues. This table comes from immunoSEQ multiplex PCR, and its TCRdb copy is limited to in-frame clones, with some not included. The profile shows roughly 1,000,000 clones, roughly 74% of them singletons. The chain links TRBV4-2 to TRBJ2-7; weak D call: TRBD1 (5 bases). This TCR was recovered from a man aged 18 to 29 in good health. Some clones in this sample may be carry-over from other donors' samples. Sequenced: memory CD4+ T cells from PBMCs. Subset described: CD45RA-negative fraction. Here the CDR3 reads CASSQEGIPGSQDEQYF. The CDR3 nucleotides are TGTGCCAGCAGCCAAGAGGGAATTCCAGGGTCTCAAGACGAGCAGTACTTC.